The source of this T cell receptor (beta chain) is a study of persistence of HIV-infected CD4 T cells (dated by TCRdb to the early 2020s). For context, the study as a whole: Suppressive ART had been received by participants for a median of roughly eight years. Peripheral blood samples of up to about 180 mL were obtained at multiple time points, with the exception of two participants, for whom leukapheresis was performed at a single time point. The study isolated CMV- and HIV-1 Gag-responding CD4+ T cells from ART-treated individuals to examine antigen-driven clonal expansion of HIV-1-infected cells. Proviral sequencing was used to assess clonality among infected cells, whereas TCRbeta sequencing gauged the clonality of all cells within each sorted population. Cross-participant TCR cluster analysis included 8 or 9 participants for CMV and more than five participants for Gag. Here is what the overall study found, with its caveats: A correlation was observed between TCR oligoclonality and proviral oligoclonality within the same sorted populations. TCRbeta richness in CMV- and Gag-responding cells was significantly lower than in anti-CD3/anti-CD28-responding cells; CMV-responding cells had higher oligoclonality than CD3/CD28-stimulated and Gag-responding cells. Restriction of bulk TCR analyses to the rare CMV-responding cells that actually carried HIV-1 proviruses was not possible. Antigen-responding cells were enriched for degenerate expanded CDR3beta sequences, which suggests convergent selection of CD4+ responses to CMV and Gag. The study involved few individuals and tested only a limited range of antigens.

According to the study, the label for this sample's treatment or condition signals: suppressive antiretroviral therapy. A pool of overlapping HIV-1 Gag 15-mer peptides was used at approximately 0.93 ug per peptide per mL for cell stimulation. Responding CD4+ T cells were sorted by upregulation of both CD40 ligand and CD69. HIV-1-infected adults in whom suppressive ART had been started during chronic infection were enrolled as participants. For at least 4 years, participants had undetectable plasma HIV-1 RNA, below 50 copies/mL. To be included, a participant needed positive CMV serology and a CD4+ T cell count above 400 cells/uL. Before stimulation, PBMCs were isolated using density centrifugation and depleted of CD8+ T cells. CD8-depleted PBMCs were stimulated for 18 hours with anti-CD28/CD49d costimulation, CD40-blocking antibody and enfuvirtide to prevent new infections. Cell sorting was done on a Beckman Coulter MoFlo Legacy or XDP sorter, and dead cells were excluded with propidium iodide. Genomic DNA was extracted using the QIAamp DNA Mini Kit for samples with more than one million cells and using the Quick-DNA Microprep Kit for all other samples.

The sample holds a few counts of this clone. This receptor's antigen is unknown. Within one base of it there is no much larger clone, and no base qualities were kept. The immunoSEQ hsTCRB assay version 4, run in survey mode, was used to sequence TCRbeta repertoires from genomic DNA. For TCRbeta sequencing, genomic DNA was diluted to around 10 ng/uL, with up to roughly 1 ug used per sample. The authors' analysis ran thus. Analysis of the TCRbeta data was done in ImmunoSeq Analyzer 3.0, and diversity was computed on productive nucleotide rearrangements. Lower-bound TCR diversity was estimated with the improved Chao index, and clonality with the Gini coefficient using the Immunarch R package. Different nucleotide rearrangements encoding the same CDR3beta amino acid sequence were treated as distinct clonotypes. Differential abundance analysis identified TCRbeta sequences significantly enriched in antigen-responding cells relative to anti-CD3/anti-CD28-activated cells. GLIPH2 clustered TCRs by predicted peptide-MHC specificity, both within individual participants and across merged participant data sets. In its TCRdb copy, this immuneACCESS table keeps in-frame sequences only and misses some clones. Where compared with another copy, unresolved V genes explain less than half of these, and the others have no known cause. V and J calls and clone size follow that table, whereas D and trimming were derived from the DNA. For this sample the table gives about 30,000 clones, of which roughly 71% were detected only once. Of the sample, 1.4% is held by the ten largest clones.

Cut back by 6 bases and 7 bases, the V and J ends lie 23 bases apart. The germline V gene (reference sequence) supplies CDR1 SGHNT and CDR2 YYREEE. Counted from cysteine to phenylalanine, this CDR3 has 16 amino acids. Of the read, only the CDR3 DNA is kept; its 48 bases are in frame from base 1. Sequencing used CD4+ T cells sorted from PBMCs after 18-hour stimulation, obtained from a patient who received antiretroviral therapy. The sample's cell subset or site label, decoded: CD40L+CD69+ CD4 T cells responding to HIV-1 Gag peptides. The sequence was collected from an adult man with HIV who was CMV-seropositive. The receptor chain draws on TRBV5-4 and TRBJ2-1; there is no confident call for the D gene. The nucleotide sequence reads as follows: TGTGCCAGCAACCCGGACGGACCTCGCCCGACGAATGAGCAGTTCTTC. It encodes CASNPDGPRPTNEQFF.